The clone carrying this TCR beta chain was recorded at least ten times. Its antigen is unidentified. The sequenced template was RNA, covering the TCR beta CDR3 region. HTBI primers primed a first-round RT-PCR, and a second-round multiplex PCR followed. MiXCR was run by TCRdb on the multiplex PCR reads, yielding one entry per CDR3 protein. There are 360,000 or so distinct CDR3 sequences in the sample; 18% occur only once, and roughly 1.5% lies in the top ten. The record originates from a study of Graves' ophthalmopathy and Graves' hyperthyroidism. Study-wide results and caveats: Blood also contained most of the expanded thyroid clonotypes above 0.001 frequency. Separation of ophthalmopathy from stable hyperthyroidism was achieved by a 13-signature model, at 85% to 90% sensitivity and about 81% specificity.

Disease in donors with ophthalmopathy had moderate-to-severe activity, CAS ≥3, NOSPECS ≥4 and under 3 months' duration. Diagnosis relied on clinical symptoms, serum thyroxine, TRAb, thyroid ultrasound and orbital computed tomography. The CDR3 totals 15 residues. The J segment lost 4 bases and the V segment lost 7 bases, leaving 12 bases of the junction unmatched. The source material was peripheral blood. The rearrangement joins TRBV12-3 or TRBV12-4 to TRBJ1-2, with 7 bases lining up with TRBD1. The sequence came from a woman aged 18-29 years with Graves' ophthalmopathy. DNA for the CDR3: TGTGCCAGCATACCCGAGGAGGGGGCAATCTATGGCTACACCTTC. It specifies CASIPEEGAIYGYTF.